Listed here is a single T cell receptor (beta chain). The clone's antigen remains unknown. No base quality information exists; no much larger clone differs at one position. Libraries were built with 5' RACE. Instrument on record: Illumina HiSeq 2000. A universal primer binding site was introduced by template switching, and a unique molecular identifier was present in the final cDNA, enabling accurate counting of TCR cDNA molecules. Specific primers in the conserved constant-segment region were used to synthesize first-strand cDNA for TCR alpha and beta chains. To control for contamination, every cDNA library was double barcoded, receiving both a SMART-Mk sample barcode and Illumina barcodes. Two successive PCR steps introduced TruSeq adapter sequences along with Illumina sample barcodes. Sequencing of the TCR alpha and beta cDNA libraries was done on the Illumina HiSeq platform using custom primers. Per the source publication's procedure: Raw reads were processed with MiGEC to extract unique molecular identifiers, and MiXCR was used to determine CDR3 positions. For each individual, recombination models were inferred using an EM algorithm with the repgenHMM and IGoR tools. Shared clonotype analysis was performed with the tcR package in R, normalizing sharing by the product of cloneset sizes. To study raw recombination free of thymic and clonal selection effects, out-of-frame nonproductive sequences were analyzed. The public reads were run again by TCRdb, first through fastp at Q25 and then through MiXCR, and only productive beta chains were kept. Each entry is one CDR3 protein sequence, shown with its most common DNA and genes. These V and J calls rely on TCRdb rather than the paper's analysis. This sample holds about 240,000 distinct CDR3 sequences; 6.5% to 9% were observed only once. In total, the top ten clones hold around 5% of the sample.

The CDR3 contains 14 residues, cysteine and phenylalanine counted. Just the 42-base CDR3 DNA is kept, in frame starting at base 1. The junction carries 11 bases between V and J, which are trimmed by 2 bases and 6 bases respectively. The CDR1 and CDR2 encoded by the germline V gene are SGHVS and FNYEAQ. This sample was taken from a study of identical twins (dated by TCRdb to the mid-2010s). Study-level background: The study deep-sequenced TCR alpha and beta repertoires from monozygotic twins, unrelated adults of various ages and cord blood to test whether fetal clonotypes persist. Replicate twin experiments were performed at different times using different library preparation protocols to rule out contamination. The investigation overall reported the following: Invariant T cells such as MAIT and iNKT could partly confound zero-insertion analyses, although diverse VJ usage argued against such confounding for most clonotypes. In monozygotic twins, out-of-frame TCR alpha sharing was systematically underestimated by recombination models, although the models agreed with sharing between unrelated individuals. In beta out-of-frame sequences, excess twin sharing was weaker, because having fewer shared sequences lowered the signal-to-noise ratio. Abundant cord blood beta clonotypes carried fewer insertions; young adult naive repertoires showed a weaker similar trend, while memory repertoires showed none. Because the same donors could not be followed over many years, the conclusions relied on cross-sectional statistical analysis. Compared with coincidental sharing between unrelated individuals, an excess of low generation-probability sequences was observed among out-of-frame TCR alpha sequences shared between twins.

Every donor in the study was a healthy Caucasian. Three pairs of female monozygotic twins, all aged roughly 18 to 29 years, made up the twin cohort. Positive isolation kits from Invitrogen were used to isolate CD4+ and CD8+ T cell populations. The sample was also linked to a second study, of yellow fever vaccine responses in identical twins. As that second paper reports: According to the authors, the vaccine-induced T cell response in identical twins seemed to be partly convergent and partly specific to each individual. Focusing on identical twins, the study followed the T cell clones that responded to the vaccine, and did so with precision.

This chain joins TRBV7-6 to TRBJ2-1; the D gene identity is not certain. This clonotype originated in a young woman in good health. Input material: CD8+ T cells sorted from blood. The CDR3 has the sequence CASSLPTEFNEQFF. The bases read TGTGCCAGCAGCTTACCTACGGAGTTCAATGAGCAGTTCTTC.